This TCR beta chain was profiled in a study of metastatic and nonmetastatic thyroid tumors. TCRdb ran MiXCR on the PCR reads. This table holds about 92,000 clones, under 15% found once. Not a single patient had been given any form of treatment at any point before undergoing thyroid surgery. Details on this clone: The target antigen is unknown. A junction end diverges from the germline sequence, so it may reflect a read error.

In germline, CDR1 is LGHNA, CDR2 YNFKEQ. The CDR3 contains 17 residues. Study-level results: Benign nodules reportedly had significantly lower TCR beta diversity than malignant thyroid tumors in blood and tumor.

The clonotype comes from a female donor with papillary thyroid cancer or a benign thyroid nodule (not recorded which). Some clones in this sample may be carry-over from other donors' samples. The V call is TRBV4-2, the J call TRBJ2-1, with D tentatively TRBD1 (6 bases). The specimen sequenced was blood. For the CDR3, the DNA is TGTGCCAGCAGCCAAGAAAGTGCGGACAGAGCCTACAATGATCAGTTCTTC. This codes for CASSQESADRAYNDQFF.